This TCR beta chain was recovered during a study of blood T cells in healthy people across ages. Germline CDR1 reads MNHEY; CDR2 reads SMNVEV (reference sequence). This CDR3 is 14 amino acids long. A second PCR of 7 to 11 cycles used a sample-barcoded 5' primer and a J-beta primer mix. Each cDNA molecule carried a tag from a template-switch adaptor that contained 12 random nucleotides. TCRdb processed the 5' RACE reads anew with MiXCR; each CDR3 protein has one entry. The sample records approximately 680,000 distinct CDR3 sequences, 32% being singletons. As for this clonotype: Antigen unknown.

Study findings and constraints: TCR beta diversity per million T cells fell roughly linearly with age. Aged donors had fewer naive CD4+ cells and lower diversity than long-lived donors. Estimated diversity, derived from one million T cells, was regarded as an underestimate.

The sequenced sample consisted of blood. This rearrangement joins TRBV27 to TRBJ2-5, with a tentative D call TRBD2 (7 bases). The DNA end favors TRBJ2-7, so the J call may be wrong. The clonotype comes from a woman of 80 years or more in good health. CDR3 in DNA: TGTGCCAGCAGTGACGGACTAGGGGGATACGAGCAGTACTTC. Protein: CASSDGLGGYEQYF.